This passage covers 7 T cell receptor beta chains from one sample sequenced in a study of CD8 T cells in ankylosing spondylitis. TCRdb independently ran MiXCR on the 5' RACE reads; one entry per CDR3 protein. The table includes a few hundred thousand distinct CDR3 sequences, over 15% detected once. Sequenced input: blood, either unsorted or a sorted T cell fraction (not recorded which). The receptors originated from a male donor with ankylosing spondylitis or in good health (not recorded which).

This clonotype occurred a few times. The chain carries TRBV4-3 and TRBJ2-7, with 10 bases identical to TRBD2. The CDR3 is 15 amino acids. The germline V gene encodes CDR1 LGHNA and CDR2 YSLEER. Trimming at V came to 3 bases and at J to 0 bases, leaving 2 bases not matched to a gene. The CDR3, as DNA: TGCGCCAGCAGCCAGAGGACTAGCGGCTCCTACGAGCAGTACTTC. Its protein product is CASSQRTSGSYEQYF.

V and J are TRBV7-9 and TRBJ1-2; the D gene is possibly TRBD1 (5 bases). Trimming took 5 bases from V and 4 from J, leaving 14 bases between them. CDR3 size: 14 residues. Looked up from germline, CDR1 is SEHNR and CDR2 is FQNEAQ (reference sequence). For the CDR3, the DNA is TGTGCCAGCAGCCCCCGGGACGGAGCCTATGGCTACACCTTC. It codes for CASSPRDGAYGYTF.

This rearrangement joins TRBV5-6 to TRBJ2-3; D gene unclear. CDR3 length: 12 residues. Looked up from germline, CDR1 is SGHDT and CDR2 is YYEEEE. Trimming pared 0 bases from V and 9 bases from J, leaving 8 bases between. CDR3 sequence: CASSLGGSTQYF. The CDR3 region has the DNA TGTGCCAGCAGCTTGGGGGGATCAACGCAGTATTTT.

In its sample, this clonotype was seen a few times. The chain joins TRBV4-3 to TRBJ2-3, with TRBD2 matching 9 bases. The CDR3 spans 15 residues. V trimming: 2 bases; J trimming: 2 bases; junction bases outside the gene matches: 2. From germline, CDR1 is LGHNA and CDR2 YSLEER. CDR3 nucleotide sequence: TGCGCCAGCAGCCAATGGACTAGCGACACAGATACGCAGTATTTT. Amino acids: CASSQWTSDTDTQYF.

This clonotype was observed at least ten times. The V and J genes are TRBV20-1 and TRBJ2-1; 9 bases fit TRBD2. Germline-derived CDR1 and CDR2 are DFQATT and SNEGSKA (reference sequence). Trimming took 0 bases from V and 2 from J; bases not matched to a gene: 5. The CDR3 extends over 16 amino acids. As DNA, the CDR3 is TGCAGTGCTAGAGATCTTGAGCGGGAGGCCTACAATGAGCAGTTCTTC. Translating it yields CSARDLEREAYNEQFF.

This clonotype has at least ten counts. The chain carries TRBV27 and TRBJ2-7; perhaps D is TRBD1 or TRBD2 (5 bases each). V shed 5 bases and J shed 0 bases, with 11 bases lying between them. Germline CDR1 and CDR2: MNHEY and SMNVEV (reference sequence). The CDR3 is made up of 14 amino acids. The CDR3 DNA is TGTGCCAGCAGTCTTTCTGGGGGCTCCTACGAGCAGTACTTC. Protein product: CASSLSGGSYEQYF.

The rearrangement uses TRBV11-2 and TRBJ2-2, with TRBD1 identical over 10 bases. From germline, CDR1 is SGHAT and CDR2 FQNNGV. V dropped 0 bases and J dropped 4; count of bases not matched to a gene: 8. The CDR3 runs 18 residues. CDR3 sequence: CASSLEMGGQGSTGELFF. The CDR3 region has the DNA TGTGCCAGCAGCTTAGAGATGGGGGGACAGGGGTCCACCGGGGAGCTGTTTTTT.